This T cell receptor (beta chain) derives from a study of blood T cell repertoires in COVID-19. Across the study: Specimens from acute and convalescent COVID-19 originated in the United States, Italy and Spain.

How the authors handled the data: Amplification of reference gene primers provided the estimated nucleated cell counts. The data were produced by immunoSEQ multiplex PCR, yet TCRdb's version contains in-frame clones alone and is incomplete. That table is the source of V, J and clone size, and D and trimming were worked out from the DNA. The sample yields approximately 470,000 clones, approximately 86% seen once. This CDR3 contains 15 residues. V lost 7 bases, J lost 9 bases, and 19 bases lay in between. The germline V gene has CDR1 WSHSY and CDR2 SAAADI. This clone was seen once. Cohorts were determined from participant-reported clinical history. Resolution of symptoms, clearance, or two negative PCRs was present in recovered Cohort 3 donors.

This receptor was obtained from a woman aged 18 to 35 who had recovered from COVID-19. The chain has TRBV10-2 and TRBJ1-6; TRBD1 might be the D (6 bases). Sequencing was done on a sample of PBMCs or T cells enriched from blood (not recorded which). In DNA, the CDR3 is TGCGCCAGCACCCCGGACAGACCTACTCTTTCACCCCTCCACTTT. Its protein is CASTPDRPTLSPLHF.